One and the same sample provided the 10 T cell receptor beta chains below, sequenced in a study of cytomegalovirus exposure and HLA in healthy donors. Clones were sequenced by immunoSEQ multiplex PCR, and TCRdb holds only the in-frame ones, with some missing. The sample holds 200,000 to 250,000 clones, 75% to 90% seen once. Sequences were obtained from PBMCs. The receptors originated from a woman aged 18 to 35 in good health and CMV-seronegative.

The V gene is TRBV30, the J gene TRBJ1-4, with TRBD1 identical over 8 bases. The V and J ends lost 4 bases and 5 bases, in that order; junction bases with no gene match: 9. Germline V CDR1 and CDR2: GTSNPN, SVGIG (reference sequence). The CDR3 loop spans 15 amino acids. CDR3 nucleotides: TGTGCCTGGACTAAGACAGGGGTTTCGAATGAAAAACTGTTTTTT. This encodes CAWTKTGVSNEKLFF. The full variable domain, completed using reference TRBV30 and TRBJ1-4, is SQTIHQWPATLVQPVGSPLSLECTVEGTSNPNLYWYRQAAGRGLQLLFYSVGIGQISSEVPQNLSASRPQDRQFILSSKKLLLSDSGFYLCAWTKTGVSNEKLFFGSGTQLSVL.

The chain recombines TRBV6-6 with TRBJ2-1; D gene uncertain. Germline V CDR1 and CDR2: MNHNY, SVGAGI (reference sequence). This CDR3 region has 13 residues. Trimming removed 6 bases from V and 2 bases from J, with 8 bases in between. The CDR3, as DNA: TGTGCCAGCAGAGGGTTCACCTACAATGAGCAGTTCTTC. Encoded protein: CASRGFTYNEQFF.

The chain employs TRBV27 and TRBJ2-5; TRBD1 or TRBD2 may be the D gene (5 bases each). This CDR3 contains 14 residues. The V end was cut by 6 bases, the J end by 5 bases, with 16 bases between. Per germline, CDR1 MNHEY and CDR2 SMNVEV (reference sequence). CDR3 residues: CASSPGAPVETQYF. In DNA form, the CDR3 reads TGTGCCAGCAGCCCCGGGGCACCGGTGGAGACCCAGTACTTC.

V is TRBV6-1 and J is TRBJ2-2; possibly TRBD1 for D (6 bases). Germline CDR1 MNHNS, CDR2 SASEGT. V lost 4 bases and J 3 bases, leaving 12 bases between the germline ends. The length of the CDR3 is 15 residues. In nucleotides, the CDR3 is TGTGCCAGCAGTGCTGACAGGATATACACCGGGGAGCTGTTTTTT. Its translation: CASSADRIYTGELFF.

The chain is built from TRBV4-1 and TRBJ2-5, with TRBD2 matching over 11 bases. J gave up 2 bases and V 3 bases, and 5 bases lay outside the gene matches. Germline values: CDR1 MGHRA, CDR2 YSYEKL. This CDR3 is built from 16 residues. CDR3 sequence reads: CASSHIAGGGQETQYF. The CDR3 DNA reads TGCGCCAGCAGCCACATAGCGGGAGGGGGACAAGAGACCCAGTACTTC.

The chain recombines TRBV7-9 with TRBJ2-3; 7 positions match TRBD1. Germline values: CDR1 SEHNR, CDR2 FQNEAQ (reference sequence). The CDR3 has 13 amino acids. V trimming: 6 bases; J trimming: 6 bases; junction bases outside the gene matches: 6. CDR3 region: CASRPEGADTQYF. The CDR3 DNA sequence: TGTGCCAGCAGGCCCGAGGGGGCGGATACGCAGTATTTT.

The gene calls are TRBV5-4 and TRBJ2-7; no reliable D call. The V gene's germline CDR1 is SGHNT and CDR2 YYREEE (reference sequence). The CDR3 consists of 12 residues. V was clipped by 3 bases and J by 1 base, with 5 bases between them. The CDR3, as DNA: TGTGCCAGCAGCTACTGGTCCTACGAGCAGTACTTC. The encoded protein is CASSYWSYEQYF.

The chain has TRBV18 and TRBJ2-7; 7 bases align to TRBD1. Germline CDR1 reads KGHSH; CDR2 reads LQKENI. With V trimmed by 6 bases and J by 6 bases, 11 bases remained unmatched. The CDR3 consists of 14 residues. The CDR3 loop is CASSDSTGFGEQYF. The CDR3 nucleotides read TGTGCCAGCTCGGACTCGACAGGGTTTGGCGAGCAGTACTTC.

The V call is TRBV27, the J call TRBJ2-4, with TRBD2 matching 7 bases. The germline V gene has CDR1 MNHEY and CDR2 SMNVEV (reference sequence). The CDR3 extends over 20 amino acids. V trimming: 4 bases; J trimming: 0 bases; junction bases outside the gene matches: 18. The CDR3 nucleotides are TGTGCCAGCAGTTCCACTAAGTGGGGTTTGGGGAGGGTAGCCAAAAACATTCAGTACTTC. This gives the protein CASSSTKWGLGRVAKNIQYF.

This clone was seen a few times. V is TRBV30 and J is TRBJ2-5; D might be TRBD1 (6 bases). CDR1 is GTSNPN, CDR2 SVGIG, per germline (reference sequence). V lost 2 bases, J lost 5 bases, and 18 bases lay in between. The CDR3 is 15 amino acids. CDR3 DNA sequence: TGTGCCTGGAGTTCGGATGTGGGGGCCATGGAGACCCAGTACTTC. It translates to CAWSSDVGAMETQYF.